The 21 T cell receptor beta chains given below trace back to one sample, sequenced in a study of blood T cell repertoires in COVID-19. Data came from immunoSEQ multiplex PCR; TCRdb stores just in-frame clones and leaves some out. The data contain around 140,000 clones, around 88% of them singletons. Sequencing used peripheral blood. All receptors come from a man aged 45 to 65 with active or convalescent COVID-19.

This clone was picked up one time. The CDR3 here is CASSLRDRNTEAFF. In DNA form, the CDR3 reads TGTGCCAGCAGCTTAAGAGACAGGAACACTGAAGCTTTCTTT. The chain couples TRBV7-8 to TRBJ1-1, with D maybe TRBD1 (5 bases). The V gene lost 2 bases and the J gene lost 1 base, with 8 bases spanning the gap. Germline CDR1 is SGHVS and CDR2 is FQNEAQ. This CDR3 comprises 14 residues.

V and J are TRBV6-5 and TRBJ2-7, with D hard to call. Deletions cut 6 bases from V and 6 bases from J, with 9 bases between. From germline, CDR1 is MNHEY and CDR2 SVGAGI. The CDR3 length is 11 residues. As DNA, the CDR3 is TGTGCCAGCAGCTTATTCTCCGAGCAGTACTTC. Protein: CASSLFSEQYF.

The chain employs TRBV9 and TRBJ2-7; 10 bases align to TRBD1. This CDR3 region has 14 residues. V shed 8 bases and J 4 bases; nucleotides not matched to a gene: 9. Germline values: CDR1 SGDLS, CDR2 YYNGEE. CDR3 in amino acids: CARLERTGGYEQYF. The DNA of the CDR3 is TGTGCCAGGTTAGAACGGACAGGGGGTTACGAGCAGTACTTC.

The rearrangement uses TRBV2 and TRBJ2-2; a weak D match, TRBD1 (6 bases). Trimming took off 4 bases at V and 1 base at J, with 10 bases between the two ends. CDR3 length: 15 amino acids. Germline loops: CDR1 SNHLY, CDR2 FYNNEI. DNA for the CDR3: TGTGCCAGCAGTGTTGGGACAAGGAACACCGGGGAGCTGTTTTTT. It yields the protein CASSVGTRNTGELFF.

This clone was detected once. The chain joins TRBV6-6 to TRBJ2-1; D perhaps matches TRBD2 (7 bases). The CDR3 contains 15 residues. The ends were cut back, 5 bases at V and 4 bases at J, with 15 bases in the middle. Germline-derived CDR1 and CDR2 are MNHNY and SVGAGI (reference sequence). The CDR3 loop reads CASSPPGGLYNEQFF. CDR3 nucleotide sequence: TGTGCCAGCAGTCCCCCCGGGGGGCTATACAATGAGCAGTTCTTC.

This clone was recorded only once. V is TRBV5-4 and J is TRBJ1-2; no firm D call. The CDR3 is 12 amino acids. Germline V lookup: CDR1 SGHNT, CDR2 YYREEE (reference sequence). Trimming pared 2 bases from V and 5 bases from J, leaving 7 bases between. The chain's CDR3 is CASSLTGYGYTF. In DNA, the CDR3 is TGTGCCAGCAGCTTAACGGGGTATGGCTACACCTTC.

The chain combines TRBV19 with TRBJ2-6; no reliable D call. In germline, CDR1 is LNHDA, CDR2 SQIVND (reference sequence). V was trimmed by 7 bases and J by 0 bases, leaving 10 bases between them. The CDR3 covers 15 residues. The DNA of the CDR3 is TGTGCCAGTAATTCGTGGGCCTCTGGGGCCAACGTCCTGACTTTC. Translating it yields CASNSWASGANVLTF.

The chain employs TRBV6-6 and TRBJ1-2; D is ambiguous. The CDR3 is made up of 12 amino acids. V lost 7 bases to trimming and J lost 3 bases, with 9 bases between them. The germline V gene has CDR1 MNHNY and CDR2 SVGAGI (reference sequence). CDR3 DNA: TGTGCCAGCACCCAAGAGGACTATGGCTACACCTTC. As protein: CASTQEDYGYTF.

The chain combines TRBV12-5 with TRBJ2-2, with D possibly matching TRBD1 (5 bases). This CDR3 is 14 amino acids long. V was pared by 1 base and J by 4 bases, with 7 bases between. The germline V gene encodes CDR1 LGHNT and CDR2 FRNRAP. CDR3 region: CASGLGQPTGELFF. As DNA, the CDR3 is TGTGCTAGTGGTTTGGGACAGCCCACCGGGGAGCTGTTTTTT.

About this clone: The sample has other DNA sequences that encode this CDR3 too. The V gene is TRBV18, the J gene TRBJ2-1; no reliable D call. The CDR3 contains 14 residues. The germline V gene has CDR1 KGHSH and CDR2 LQKENI. Trimming shortened V by 0 bases and J by 6 bases, and 9 bases separated the two germline ends. DNA of the CDR3: TGTGCCAGCTCACCACCTAGTCTCCCCAATGAGCAGTTCTTC. The encoded protein is CASSPPSLPNEQFF. The full variable domain, in which reference TRBV18 and TRBJ2-1 provide the parts outside the CDR3, is NAGVMQNPRHLVRRRGQEARLRCSPMKGHSHVYWYRQLPEEGLKFMVYLQKENIIDESGMPKERFSAEFPKEGPSILRIQQVVRGDSAAYFCASSPPSLPNEQFFGPGTRLTVL.

This clone appeared once. The V and J genes are TRBV30 and TRBJ1-4, with D unclear. Trimming shortened V by 0 bases and J by 0 bases, and 8 bases separated the two germline ends. CDR3 length: 15 amino acids. Germline lookup yields CDR1 GTSNPN and CDR2 SVGIG (reference sequence). CDR3 in DNA: TGTGCCTGGAGTGTACTCAGGTCAACTAATGAAAAACTGTTTTTT. It yields the protein CAWSVLRSTNEKLFF.

The genes are TRBV19 and TRBJ2-5; tentatively, D is TRBD2 (7 bases). Germline CDR1 and CDR2: LNHDA and SQIVND (reference sequence). This CDR3 comprises 15 residues. Trimming pared 7 bases from V and 5 bases from J, leaving 20 bases between. CDR3 nucleotide sequence: TGTGCCAGTACCCTAGGGGGGGGCAGTCGGGAGACCCAGTACTTC. This encodes CASTLGGGSRETQYF.

The chain employs TRBV19 and TRBJ1-6; D is perhaps TRBD1 (5 bases). Trimming shortened V by 5 bases and J by 1 base, and 9 bases separated the two germline ends. Germline CDR1 reads LNHDA; CDR2 reads SQIVND (reference sequence). This CDR3 contains 15 residues. The CDR3 loop is CASSPQASYNSPLHF. The CDR3 DNA reads as TGTGCCAGTAGTCCACAGGCTTCCTATAATTCACCCCTCCACTTT.

The rearrangement joins TRBV19 to TRBJ2-2; 7 bases are a match to TRBD2. V shed 6 bases, J shed 3 bases, and the junction held 22 bases outside the gene matches. Germline V gene data show CDR1 as LNHDA and CDR2 as SQIVND (reference sequence). The CDR3 spans 20 residues. The CDR3 nucleotides read TGTGCCAGTAGGGGGTACCGGGGGGAAAGGAAAAACTGGGACACCGGGGAGCTGTTTTTT. This translates into CASRGYRGERKNWDTGELFF.

The rearrangement joins TRBV29-1 to TRBJ2-3, with 12 bases fitting TRBD2. This CDR3 contains 15 residues. The V gene end was trimmed by 4 bases and the J gene end by 3 bases; junction bases not matched to a gene: 5. Germline-derived CDR1 and CDR2 are SQVTM and ANQGSEA. CDR3 sequence (DNA): TGCAGCGTTGGGCTAGCGGGAGGGCTTACAGATACGCAGTATTTT. It translates to CSVGLAGGLTDTQYF.

J is TRBJ2-4 and V is TRBV7-2, with TRBD2 as a possible D gene (5 bases). Germline CDR1 is SGHTA and CDR2 is FQGNSA. Trimming took 5 bases from V and 6 from J, leaving 17 bases between them. The length of the CDR3 is 15 residues. For the CDR3, the DNA is TGTGCCAGCAGCCCATTGGGCGGTCGGGGAAACATTCAGTACTTC. Residues: CASSPLGGRGNIQYF.

The CDR3 loop is CASSLAGANIQYF. CDR3 DNA sequence: TGTGCCAGCAGCCTAGCAGGGGCGAACATTCAGTACTTC. The V and J genes are TRBV6-2 or TRBV6-3 and TRBJ2-4; tentative D call: TRBD1 (6 bases). The length of the CDR3 is 13 residues. Between the trimmed V and J ends, which lost 6 bases and 7 bases, there was a span of 13 bases. Germline lookup yields CDR1 MNHEY and CDR2 SVGEGT.

This clone appeared a single time. The chain couples TRBV5-8 to TRBJ1-1, with TRBD1 matching over 7 bases. This CDR3 has 15 residues. Germline CDR1 SGHTS, CDR2 YDEGEE. Germline trimming cut 1 base from V and 6 bases from J; bases unmatched to any gene: 9. CDR3 amino acids: CASSLKGARIPEAFF. For the CDR3, the DNA is TGTGCCAGCAGCTTGAAGGGGGCTCGGATACCTGAAGCTTTCTTT.

The V call is TRBV30, the J call TRBJ1-1; 8 positions match TRBD1. The V gene end was trimmed by 5 bases and the J gene end by 5 bases; junction bases not matched to a gene: 7. Germline-derived CDR1 and CDR2 are GTSNPN and SVGIG (reference sequence). This CDR3 has 13 residues. For the CDR3, the DNA is TGTGCCTGGGTGGGCACAGGGGGGACTGAAGCTTTCTTT. Protein sequence: CAWVGTGGTEAFF. Supplemented by reference TRBV30 and TRBJ1-1, the full variable domain reads SQTIHQWPATLVQPVGSPLSLECTVEGTSNPNLYWYRQAAGRGLQLLFYSVGIGQISSEVPQNLSASRPQDRQFILSSKKLLLSDSGFYLCAWVGTGGTEAFFGQGTRLTVV.

The gene calls are TRBV29-1 and TRBJ2-6; D remains unclear. Germline assignment: CDR1 SQVTM and CDR2 ANQGSEA. The germline V and J ends were trimmed by 4 bases and 0 bases, with 13 bases remaining between them. The CDR3 runs to 16 residues. In DNA form, the CDR3 reads TGCAGCGTTGGAGAAACCCCAGACTCTGGGGCCAACGTCCTGACTTTC. Translation: CSVGETPDSGANVLTF.

This clone was seen once. The V gene is TRBV7-6, the J gene TRBJ1-4; 7 bases match TRBD1. The CDR3 has 16 residues. Looked up from germline, CDR1 is SGHVS and CDR2 is FNYEAQ. With 2 bases clipped from V and 8 bases from J, the junction kept 11 bases outside the gene matches. The DNA for the CDR3 is TGTGCCAGCAGCTTAACGGGACCGGGACAGCTCGAAAAACTGTTTTTT. Amino acids: CASSLTGPGQLEKLFF.